These T cell receptor beta chains were read from a single sample in a study of T and B cells in COVID-19 patients. TCRdb fed the multiplex PCR reads into MiXCR, producing one record per CDR3 protein. Of 22,000 or so distinct CDR3 sequences in the sample, under 30% were seen once. The sequencing input was blood. The receptors come from a human donor who had recovered from COVID-19. The CDR3 runs from the conserved cysteine through the conserved F or W. The D gene is left open where the match is weak. Clone size is not always given. Where it is, it says once, few, many or a class for expanded clones.

D gene	J gene	V gene	clone size	CDR3 protein	CDR3 DNA
.	TRBJ1-1	TRBV5-6	.	CASSLTATNTEAFF	TGTGCCAGCAGCTTAACTGCCACCAACACTGAAGCTTTCTTT
.	TRBJ2-2	TRBV12-3/TRBV12-4	few	CASQGGRGGELFF	TGTGCCAGCCAAGGGGGGAGGGGCGGGGAGCTGTTTTTT
TRBD2	TRBJ2-2	TRBV5-4	many	CASSSGLAGYTGELFF	TGTGCCAGCAGCTCCGGACTAGCGGGATACACCGGGGAGCTGTTTTTT
TRBD1	TRBJ1-1	TRBV6-5	few	CASNNRGWDTEAFF	TGTGCCAGCAACAACAGGGGATGGGACACTGAAGCTTTCTTT
TRBD1	TRBJ1-3	TRBV6-5	.	CAISERQGTGNTIYF	TGTGCCATCAGTGAGAGACAGGGAACGGGAAACACCATATATTTT
.	TRBJ1-1	TRBV6-5	.	CASNAGQSNTEAFF	TGTGCCAGCAATGCTGGACAGTCGAACACTGAAGCTTTCTTT
.	TRBJ2-3	TRBV19	many	CASSIGASLSTDTQYF	TGTGCCAGTAGTATAGGAGCTAGCCTTAGCACAGATACGCAGTATTTT
.	TRBJ2-7	TRBV5-6	.	CPSSLKGRNEQYF	TGTCCCAGCAGCTTGAAGGGGAGGAACGAGCAGTACTTC
TRBD1	TRBJ2-3	TRBV6-1	.	CASSEDGTGGTDTQYF	TGTGCCAGCAGTGAAGACGGGACAGGTGGCACAGATACGCAGTATTTT
.	TRBJ1-2	TRBV19	.	CASSEGVRQMYGYTF	TGTGCCAGTAGCGAAGGGGTCCGACAGATGTATGGCTACACCTTC
.	TRBJ1-5	TRBV6-5	.	CASSYRQGNQPQHF	TGTGCCAGCAGTTACCGACAGGGCAATCAGCCCCAGCATTTT
TRBD2	TRBJ2-1	TRBV18	many	CASSPRDAGGLSNEQFF	TGTGCCAGCTCACCCCGTGACGCGGGAGGGCTTTCCAATGAGCAGTTCTTC
TRBD2	TRBJ2-1	TRBV19	medium-sized	CASSMRGLAGGDEQFF	TGTGCCAGTAGTATGAGGGGCCTAGCGGGAGGCGATGAGCAGTTCTTC
TRBD1	TRBJ1-6	TRBV18	.	CASSPFEGQGSSYNSPLHF	TGTGCCAGCTCACCCTTCGAGGGACAGGGAAGCTCCTATAATTCACCCCTCCACTTT
TRBD1	TRBJ2-7	TRBV29-1	once	CSYRDRGASYEQYF	TGCAGCTACCGGGACAGGGGAGCTTCCTACGAGCAGTACTTC
TRBD1	TRBJ1-6	TRBV5-6	.	CASSIASGTGDSPLHF	TGTGCCAGCAGCATCGCCTCCGGGACAGGGGATTCACCCCTCCACTTT
TRBD2	TRBJ2-5	TRBV6-1	few	CASTWGSGGSETQYF	TGTGCCAGCACCTGGGGTAGCGGGGGGTCAGAGACCCAGTACTTC
TRBD1	TRBJ2-7	TRBV7-6	once	CASSRTGTGTYEQNF	TGTGCCAGCAGCCGTACCGGGACAGGGACCTACGAGCAGAACTTC
.	TRBJ2-2	TRBV29-1	medium-sized	CSARGVGELFF	TGCAGCGCCAGGGGGGTCGGGGAGCTGTTTTTT
TRBD1	TRBJ2-7	TRBV5-5	few	CASSFGQGYSYEQYF	TGTGCCAGCAGCTTTGGACAGGGGTATTCCTACGAGCAGTACTTC
TRBD1	TRBJ2-5	TRBV7-9	.	CASSLVTGGETQYF	TGTGCCAGCAGCTTAGTGACAGGGGGAGAGACCCAGTACTTC
.	TRBJ2-7	TRBV30	.	CAWSPRGTGYEQYF	TGTGCCTGGAGCCCGCGTGGGACGGGCTACGAGCAGTACTTC
TRBD2	TRBJ2-5	TRBV12-3/TRBV12-4	.	CASSLGIRASGRAEETQYF	TGTGCCAGCAGTCTAGGGATCCGGGCTAGCGGGAGGGCCGAGGAGACCCAGTACTTC
.	TRBJ1-4	TRBV18	.	CASSYRQEAEKLFF	TGTGCCAGCTCATATAGACAGGAGGCTGAAAAACTGTTTTTT
.	TRBJ1-1	TRBV12-3/TRBV12-4	.	CASSNTANTEAFF	TGTGCCAGCAGTAATACAGCGAACACTGAAGCTTTCTTT
.	TRBJ1-6	TRBV30	.	CAWMGPDSSPLHF	TGTGCCTGGATGGGACCTGACAGTTCACCCCTCCACTTT
.	TRBJ1-2	TRBV19	.	CASRTGQNYGYTF	TGTGCCAGTAGGACCGGACAGAACTATGGCTACACCTTC
.	TRBJ2-5	TRBV15	many	CATSRDQETQYF	TGTGCCACCAGCAGAGATCAGGAGACCCAGTACTTC
.	TRBJ1-2	TRBV30	.	CAWTGISGGGHGYTF	TGTGCCTGGACGGGGATTTCTGGGGGCGGCCATGGCTACACCTTC
.	TRBJ1-2	TRBV6-5	many	CASRISGWDGYTF	TGTGCCAGCCGAATATCGGGCTGGGACGGCTACACCTTC
.	TRBJ2-7	TRBV15	medium-sized	CATSRVWDLAYEQYF	TGTGCCACCAGCAGAGTATGGGACTTAGCCTACGAGCAGTACTTC
TRBD2	TRBJ2-3	TRBV19	.	CASSPLTSGETDTQYF	TGTGCCAGTAGTCCACTGACTAGCGGGGAGACAGATACGCAGTATTTT
.	TRBJ2-5	TRBV19	many	CASSIGGTDQETQYF	TGTGCCAGTAGTATAGGCGGGACAGATCAAGAGACCCAGTACTTC
.	TRBJ2-2	TRBV5-6	.	CASSVGWSLSGELFF	TGTGCCAGCAGCGTGGGGTGGAGTTTGTCCGGGGAGCTGTTTTTT
TRBD2	TRBJ2-3	TRBV6-5	many	CASSRRAGEGDTQYF	TGTGCCAGCAGCAGGAGGGCGGGAGAGGGAGATACGCAGTATTTT
.	TRBJ2-7	TRBV6-5	many	CASSYSWTSLGVQYF	TGTGCCAGCAGTTACTCATGGACAAGTCTGGGAGTGCAGTACTTC
.	TRBJ2-3	TRBV30	many	CACPGGLTDTQYF	TGTGCCTGTCCCGGGGGGCTCACAGATACGCAGTATTTT
.	TRBJ1-1	TRBV6-5	.	CASSDLNTEAFF	TGTGCCAGCAGTGACCTGAACACTGAAGCTTTCTTT
.	TRBJ2-7	TRBV5-6	.	CASSSDSHEQYF	TGCGCCAGCAGCTCGGACAGCCACGAGCAGTACTTC
.	TRBJ2-5	TRBV7-2	few	CASSSLTSGDLGTQYF	TGTGCCAGCAGCTCTCTGACCTCGGGGGACCTTGGGACCCAGTACTTC
.	TRBJ2-7	TRBV6-5	.	CASREPARVYEQYF	TGTGCCAGCAGAGAGCCGGCGAGGGTTTACGAGCAGTACTTC
TRBD2	TRBJ2-1	TRBV20-1	.	CSPIYPGGVYNEQFF	TGCAGCCCGATTTATCCGGGGGGGGTCTACAATGAGCAGTTCTTC
.	TRBJ1-5	TRBV19	few	CASSIVGGSNQPQHF	TGTGCCAGTAGTATAGTAGGTGGAAGCAATCAGCCCCAGCATTTT
.	TRBJ2-3	TRBV18	once	CASSQSLGGVGDTQYF	TGTGCCAGCAGCCAAAGCTTGGGGGGCGTCGGAGATACGCAGTATTTT
TRBD1	TRBJ2-2	TRBV7-9	.	CVSSPGTGSAGELFF	TGTGTCAGCAGCCCCGGGACAGGCTCCGCCGGGGAGCTGTTTTTT
.	TRBJ2-5	TRBV6-1	few	CASSENRLGTQYF	TGTGCCAGCAGTGAAAACCGCCTGGGGACCCAGTACTTC
.	TRBJ1-2	TRBV7-7	.	CASSLAGQKPYTF	TGTGCCAGCAGCTTAGCCGGACAGAAGCCCTACACCTTC
.	TRBJ1-6	TRBV15	.	CATSLRDNSPLHF	TGTGCCACCAGCCTCCGGGATAACTCACCCCTCCACTTT
TRBD2	TRBJ2-5	TRBV5-1	.	CASSSGLAGELRGETQYF	TGCGCCAGCAGCTCTGGACTAGCGGGAGAGTTGAGGGGGGAGACCCAGTACTTC
.	TRBJ2-2	TRBV6-1	.	CAISESGDRAGELFF	TGTGCCATCAGTGAGTCGGGGGACCGGGCCGGGGAGCTGTTTTTT
TRBD1	TRBJ2-5	TRBV27	.	CASSLTRTGPWETQYF	TGTGCCAGCAGTTTAACGAGGACAGGGCCTTGGGAGACCCAGTACTTC
.	TRBJ2-5	TRBV5-1	once	CASSYTGLRTQYF	TGCGCCAGCAGTTATACAGGGTTGAGGACCCAGTACTTC
.	TRBJ1-2	TRBV18	.	CASSDQGGTNYGYTF	TGTGCCAGCTCAGACCAGGGAGGGACTAACTATGGCTACACCTTC
TRBD2	TRBJ2-1	TRBV7-6	.	CASSLDLPGLADEQFF	TGTGCCAGCAGCTTAGACCTTCCGGGACTAGCAGATGAGCAGTTCTTC